This entry lists 5 T cell receptor beta chains sequenced from one sample in a study of blood T cell repertoires in COVID-19. Method: immunoSEQ multiplex PCR; TCRdb's copy keeps in-frame clones and lacks some. The sample holds tens of thousands of clones, more than 80% seen once. What was sequenced was peripheral blood. These receptors came from a man younger than 40 with acute or convalescent COVID-19.

V is TRBV5-1 and J is TRBJ2-3, with D possibly TRBD2 on 6 matching bases. The CDR3 is 14 amino acids. Trimming removed 6 bases at V and 4 bases at J, with 15 bases between. Germline CDR1 and CDR2: SGHRS and YFSETQ. CDR3 loop: CASTNSGVPDTQYF. In DNA form, the CDR3 reads TGCGCCAGCACCAACTCGGGAGTACCAGATACGCAGTATTTT.

CDR3 loop: CALSPPFGTF. Here the CDR3 DNA reads TGTGCTCTATCTCCGCCTTTCGGCACCTTC. The chain carries TRBV30 and TRBJ1-2; D remains ambiguous. Germline CDR1 GTSNPN, CDR2 SVGIG (reference sequence). The CDR3 contains 10 residues.

This chain uses TRBV5-8 with TRBJ2-1, with TRBD2 identical over 8 bases. CDR3 size: 16 residues. In germline, CDR1 is SGHTS, CDR2 YDEGEE. J lost 3 bases, V lost 0 bases, and 5 bases had no gene match. CDR3 in DNA: TGTGCCAGCAGCTTGGAGGGCGGGAGGTACTACAATGAGCAGTTCTTC. This gives the protein CASSLEGGRYYNEQFF.

V usage is TRBV11-2 and J usage is TRBJ2-3; unclear D gene. Germline V gene lookup returns CDR1 SGHAT and CDR2 FQNNGV. The CDR3 is 14 residues long. V was pared by 2 bases and J by 4 bases, with 10 bases between. DNA of the CDR3: TGTGCCAGCAGCTTATTGTTGTCGGCAGATACGCAGTATTTT. It translates to CASSLLLSADTQYF.

The gene calls are TRBV10-3 and TRBJ1-6, with 9 bases matching TRBD1. The CDR3 extends over 17 amino acids. Germline lookup yields CDR1 ENHRY and CDR2 SYGVKD. Losses at the gene ends were 4 bases for V and 13 bases for J; bases not matched to a gene: 17. The CDR3 is CAISGITGGEPRGPLHF. The DNA for the CDR3 is TGTGCCATCAGTGGGATTACAGGGGGCGAGCCCCGGGGGCCCCTCCACTTT.